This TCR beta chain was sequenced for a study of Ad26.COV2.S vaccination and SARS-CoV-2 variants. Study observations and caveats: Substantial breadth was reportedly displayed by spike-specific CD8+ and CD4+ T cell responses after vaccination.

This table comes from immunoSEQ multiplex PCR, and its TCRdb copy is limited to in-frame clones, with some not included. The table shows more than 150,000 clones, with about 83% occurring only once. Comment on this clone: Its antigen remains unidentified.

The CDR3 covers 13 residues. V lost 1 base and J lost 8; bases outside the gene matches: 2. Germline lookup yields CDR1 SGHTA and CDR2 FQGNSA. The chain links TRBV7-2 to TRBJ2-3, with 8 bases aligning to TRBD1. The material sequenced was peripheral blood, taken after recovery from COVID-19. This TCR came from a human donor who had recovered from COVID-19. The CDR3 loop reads CASSLGTGPTQYF. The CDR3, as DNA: TGTGCCAGCAGCTTAGGGACAGGGCCTACGCAGTATTTT.